Included here is one T cell receptor (beta chain) sequence, with context. Libraries were prepared by immunoSEQ multiplex PCR; TCRdb keeps only in-frame clonotypes and omits some of them. The sample lists 35,000 to 55,000 clones; roughly 96% were seen once. This sample stems from a study of T cells in tuberculosis. The CDR3 has 13 amino acids. V was trimmed by 3 bases and J by 1 base, leaving 7 bases between them. The germline V gene encodes CDR1 GTSNPN and CDR2 SVGIG (reference sequence). The TCR sequence derives from a donor aged 10-35 years with latent tuberculosis or without tuberculosis infection. The sample consisted of PBMCs. The rearrangement joins TRBV30 to TRBJ1-5, with D perhaps TRBD1 (5 bases). CDR3 region: CAWRGGSNQPQHF. The CDR3 DNA reads as TGTGCCTGGAGGGGGGGGAGCAATCAGCCCCAGCATTTT.